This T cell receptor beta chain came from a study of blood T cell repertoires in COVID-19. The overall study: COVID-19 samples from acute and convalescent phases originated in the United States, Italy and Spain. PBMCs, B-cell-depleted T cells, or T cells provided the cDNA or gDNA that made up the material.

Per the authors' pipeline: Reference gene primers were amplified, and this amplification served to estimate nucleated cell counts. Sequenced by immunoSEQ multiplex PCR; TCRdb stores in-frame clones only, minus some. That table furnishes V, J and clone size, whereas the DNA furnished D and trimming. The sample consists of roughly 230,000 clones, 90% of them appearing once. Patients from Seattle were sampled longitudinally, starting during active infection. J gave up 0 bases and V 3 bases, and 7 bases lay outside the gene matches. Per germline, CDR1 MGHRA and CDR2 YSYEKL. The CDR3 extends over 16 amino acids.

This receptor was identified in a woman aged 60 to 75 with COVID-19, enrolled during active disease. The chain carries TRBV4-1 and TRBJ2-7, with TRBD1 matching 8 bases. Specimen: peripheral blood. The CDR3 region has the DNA TGCGCCAGCAGCCACCCTAGGACAGGGAGCTCCTACGAGCAGTACTTC. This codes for CASSHPRTGSSYEQYF.